This T cell receptor beta chain was recovered during a study of blood T cell repertoires in COVID-19. Turning to the study itself: Spain, Italy and the United States supplied samples that represented acute and convalescent COVID-19. Nucleic acid was either cDNA or gDNA, and it came from T cells, B-cell-depleted T cells, or PBMCs.

CDR3 length equals 15 residues. The germline gives CDR1 SGHRS, CDR2 YFSETQ. Trimming stripped 0 bases from V and 0 bases from J, with 9 bases between. Source study methods: Amplification with reference gene primers provided the estimates of nucleated cell counts. Sequenced by immunoSEQ multiplex PCR; TCRdb stores in-frame clones only, minus some. V and J calls and clone size are those listed in that table; D and trimming were worked out from the DNA. Among about 150,000 clones listed, 75% to 90% were seen once. The TCR was taken from a woman aged 35 to 49 with acute or convalescent COVID-19. The J gene is TRBJ1-1, the V gene TRBV5-1; D is unresolved. Sequencing used peripheral blood. The chain's CDR3 is CASSLGSSMNTEAFF. The CDR3 coding sequence is TGCGCCAGCAGCTTGGGGTCAAGCATGAACACTGAAGCTTTCTTT.